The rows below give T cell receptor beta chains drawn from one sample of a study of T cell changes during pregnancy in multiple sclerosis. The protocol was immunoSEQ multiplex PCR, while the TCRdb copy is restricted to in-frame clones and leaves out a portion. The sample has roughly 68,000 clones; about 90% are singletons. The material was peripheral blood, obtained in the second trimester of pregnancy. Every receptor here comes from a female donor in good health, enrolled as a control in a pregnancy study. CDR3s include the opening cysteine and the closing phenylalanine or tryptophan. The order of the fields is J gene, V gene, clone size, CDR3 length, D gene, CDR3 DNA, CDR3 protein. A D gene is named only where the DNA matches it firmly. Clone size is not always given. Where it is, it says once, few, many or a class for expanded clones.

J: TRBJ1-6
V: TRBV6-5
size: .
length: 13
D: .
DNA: TGTGCCAGCAGAGACAGAGGCTATTCACCCCTCCACTTT
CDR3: CASRDRGYSPLHF

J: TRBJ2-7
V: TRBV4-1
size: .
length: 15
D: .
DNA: TGCGCCAGCAGCCAGTTCGGGACTCGCATCTACGAGCAGTACTTC
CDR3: CASSQFGTRIYEQYF

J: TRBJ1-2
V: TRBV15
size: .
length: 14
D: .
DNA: TGTGCCACCAGCAAACAGGAGTATAACTATGGCTACACCTTC
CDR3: CATSKQEYNYGYTF

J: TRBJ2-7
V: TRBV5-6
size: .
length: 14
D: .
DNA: TGTGCCAGCAGCTTGGAACAGGAGTCCTACGAGCAGTACTTC
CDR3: CASSLEQESYEQYF

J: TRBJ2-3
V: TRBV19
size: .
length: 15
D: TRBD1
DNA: TGTGCCAGTAGTAAGCAGGGGACAGGGGGAGATACGCAGTATTTT
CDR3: CASSKQGTGGDTQYF

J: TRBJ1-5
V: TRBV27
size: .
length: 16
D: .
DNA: TGTGCCAGCAGTTTCGGACAGCCGACAGGCAATCAGCCCCAGCATTTT
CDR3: CASSFGQPTGNQPQHF

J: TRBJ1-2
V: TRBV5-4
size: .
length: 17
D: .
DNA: TGTGCCAGCAGCACGCCCGTTACAGGTCTGGGGTCACGTGGCTACACCTTC
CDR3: CASSTPVTGLGSRGYTF

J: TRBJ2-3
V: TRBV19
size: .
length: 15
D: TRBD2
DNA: TGTGCCAGTAGTCTTACTAGCGGGAGGACAGATACGCAGTATTTT
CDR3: CASSLTSGRTDTQYF

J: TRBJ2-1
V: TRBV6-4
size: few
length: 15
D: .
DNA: TGTGCCAGCAGTGACGAATCAGGGGCCTACAATGAGCAGTTCTTC
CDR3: CASSDESGAYNEQFF

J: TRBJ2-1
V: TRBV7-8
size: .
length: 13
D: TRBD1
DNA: TGTGCCAGCAGCTTCGACAGGGTTGGTGAGCAGTTCTTC
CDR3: CASSFDRVGEQFF

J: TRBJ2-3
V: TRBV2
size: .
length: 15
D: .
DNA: TGTGCCAGCAGTGAAGACCTAACCCCCACAGATACGCAGTATTTT
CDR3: CASSEDLTPTDTQYF

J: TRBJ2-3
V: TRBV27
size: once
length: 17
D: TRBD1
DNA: TGTGCCAGCAGACAACCGGGACAGGGGGACGCCAACGATACGCAGTATTTT
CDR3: CASRQPGQGDANDTQYF

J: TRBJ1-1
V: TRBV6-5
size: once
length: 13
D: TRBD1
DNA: TGTGCCAGCAGTTCAACTTACAGGGGAATAGCTTTCTTT
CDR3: CASSSTYRGIAFF

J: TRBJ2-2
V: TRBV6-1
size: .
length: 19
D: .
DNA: TGTGCCAGCAGTGATAGGGGGATCAAATCCGAAACGAACACCGGGGAGCTGTTTTTT
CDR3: CASSDRGIKSETNTGELFF

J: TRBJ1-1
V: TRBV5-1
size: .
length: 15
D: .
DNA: TGCGCCAGCAGCTCGGGAGAGGTGGCGAACACTGAAGCTTTCTTT
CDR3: CASSSGEVANTEAFF

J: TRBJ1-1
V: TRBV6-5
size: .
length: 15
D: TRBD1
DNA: TGTGCCAGCAGTTCCCTCCGAACAGGGGACACTGAAGCTTTCTTT
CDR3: CASSSLRTGDTEAFF

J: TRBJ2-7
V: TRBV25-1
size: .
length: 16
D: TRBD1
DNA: TGTGCCAGCAGTGAAGGACGCAGGGGACAGGGTCGCGAGCAGTACTTC
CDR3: CASSEGRRGQGREQYF

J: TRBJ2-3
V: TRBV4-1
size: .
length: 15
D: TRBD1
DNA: TGCGCCAGCAGCTCTACAGGGGTGAGCACAGATACGCAGTATTTT
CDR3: CASSSTGVSTDTQYF

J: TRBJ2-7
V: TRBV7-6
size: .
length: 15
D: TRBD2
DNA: TGTGCCAGCAGCCAAATCAGCGGGAGGATTGGCGAGCAGTACTTC
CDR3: CASSQISGRIGEQYF

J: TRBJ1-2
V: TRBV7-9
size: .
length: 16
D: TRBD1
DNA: TGTGCCAGCAGCTTTGACCAGGACAGGGTGCGGTATGGCTACACCTTC
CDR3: CASSFDQDRVRYGYTF

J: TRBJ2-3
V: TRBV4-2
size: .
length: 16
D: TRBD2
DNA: TGTGCCAGCAGCCAAGAAGGGACTAGCTACGCAGATACGCAGTATTTT
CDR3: CASSQEGTSYADTQYF

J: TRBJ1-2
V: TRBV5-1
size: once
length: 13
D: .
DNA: TGCGCCAGCAGCGATCAGGGGAACTATGGCTACACCTTC
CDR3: CASSDQGNYGYTF

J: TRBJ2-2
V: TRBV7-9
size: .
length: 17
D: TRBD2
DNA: TGTGCCAGCAGGGAGGACCTAGCGGGAAGAGGGCCCGGGGAGCTGTTTTTT
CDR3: CASREDLAGRGPGELFF

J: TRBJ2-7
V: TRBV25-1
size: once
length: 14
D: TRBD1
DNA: TGTGCCAGCAGTGGCGGCCAGGGGGCCCGGGAGCAGTACTTC
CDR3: CASSGGQGAREQYF

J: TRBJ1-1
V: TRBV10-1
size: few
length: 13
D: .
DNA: TGCGCCAGCAGGGACAGCCAGGACACTGAAGCTTTCTTT
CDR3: CASRDSQDTEAFF

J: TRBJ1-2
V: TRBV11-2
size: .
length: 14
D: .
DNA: TGTGCCAGCAGCCCAGGGGCAGGGAACTATGGCTACACCTTC
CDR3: CASSPGAGNYGYTF

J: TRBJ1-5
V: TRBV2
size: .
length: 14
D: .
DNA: TGTGCCAGCAGTGAGGCAGGGAGGTATCAGCCCCAGCATTTT
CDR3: CASSEAGRYQPQHF

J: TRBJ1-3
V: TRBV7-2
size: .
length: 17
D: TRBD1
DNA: TGTGCCAGCAGCTTAGCGCCGACAGGGGTCACTGGAAACACCATATATTTT
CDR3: CASSLAPTGVTGNTIYF

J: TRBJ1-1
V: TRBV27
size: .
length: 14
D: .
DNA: TGTGCCAGCAGTTTGTCCAGGGTGAACACTGAAGCTTTCTTT
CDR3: CASSLSRVNTEAFF

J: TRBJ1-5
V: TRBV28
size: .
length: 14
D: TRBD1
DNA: TGTGCCAGCAGTAGGGGACAGGAGCATCAGCCCCAGCATTTT
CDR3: CASSRGQEHQPQHF

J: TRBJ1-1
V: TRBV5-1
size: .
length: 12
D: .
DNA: TGCGCCAGCAGCCCGGGGAACACTGAAGCTTTCTTT
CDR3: CASSPGNTEAFF

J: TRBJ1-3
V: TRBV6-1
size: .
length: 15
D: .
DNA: TGTGCCAGCAGTGTAGGGGGTTTCACTGGAAACACCATATATTTT
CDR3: CASSVGGFTGNTIYF

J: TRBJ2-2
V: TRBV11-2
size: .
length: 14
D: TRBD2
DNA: TGTGCCAGCAGCCCCTCGGGGGGTAGCGGGGAGCTGTTTTTT
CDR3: CASSPSGGSGELFF

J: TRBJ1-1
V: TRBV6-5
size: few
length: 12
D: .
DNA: TGTGCCAGCCATCGGACAAGAGGTGAAGCTTTCTTT
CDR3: CASHRTRGEAFF

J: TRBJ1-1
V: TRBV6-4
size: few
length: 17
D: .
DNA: TGTGCCAGCAGTGACTCCTGCTGGTCGGTGGGCAGGACTGAAGCTTTCTTT
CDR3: CASSDSCWSVGRTEAFF

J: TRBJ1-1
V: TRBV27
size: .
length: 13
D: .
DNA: TGTGCCAGCAGTAACACAGGGTTCACTGAAGCTTTCTTT
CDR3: CASSNTGFTEAFF

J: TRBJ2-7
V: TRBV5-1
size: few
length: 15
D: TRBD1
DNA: TGCGCCAGCAGCTTTACAGGGGGCCGAGGCTACGAGCAGTACTTC
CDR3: CASSFTGGRGYEQYF

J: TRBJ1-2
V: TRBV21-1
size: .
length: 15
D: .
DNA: TGTGCCAGCAGCCGTCGATACGGTCTAGTCTATGGCTACACCTTC
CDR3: CASSRRYGLVYGYTF

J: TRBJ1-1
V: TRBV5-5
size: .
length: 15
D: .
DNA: TGTGCCAGCAGCTATCAGGTCTCTATGAACACTGAAGCTTTCTTT
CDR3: CASSYQVSMNTEAFF

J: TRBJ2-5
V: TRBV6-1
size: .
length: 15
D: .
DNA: TGTGCCAGCAGTGAATTGGGAGGGGGGCAAGAGACCCAGTACTTC
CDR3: CASSELGGGQETQYF

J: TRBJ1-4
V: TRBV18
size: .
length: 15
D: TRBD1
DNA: TGTGCCAGCTCACCACCGCGGACAGGGAGAGAAAAACTGTTTTTT
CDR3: CASSPPRTGREKLFF

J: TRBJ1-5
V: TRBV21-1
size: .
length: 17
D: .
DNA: TGTGCCAGCAGCAAAGCGACTAGGGACAGAACGGGACAGCCCCAGCATTTT
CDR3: CASSKATRDRTGQPQHF

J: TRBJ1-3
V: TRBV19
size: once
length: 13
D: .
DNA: TGTGCCAGTACCTCAGACTCTGGAAACACCATATATTTT
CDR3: CASTSDSGNTIYF

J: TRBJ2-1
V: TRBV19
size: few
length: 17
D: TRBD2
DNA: TGTGCCAGTACTTCGACTAGCGGGAGGGCCTTCGACAATGAGCAGTTCTTC
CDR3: CASTSTSGRAFDNEQFF

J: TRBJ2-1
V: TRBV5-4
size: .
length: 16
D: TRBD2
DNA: TGTGCCAGCATCCCTTCGGGGCTAGCGGGGGGCAATGAGCAGTTCTTC
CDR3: CASIPSGLAGGNEQFF

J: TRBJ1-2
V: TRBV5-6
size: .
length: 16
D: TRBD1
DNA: TGTGCCAGCAGCTTCACCGGGACAGGGGGCCAGAGTGGCTACACCTTC
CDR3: CASSFTGTGGQSGYTF

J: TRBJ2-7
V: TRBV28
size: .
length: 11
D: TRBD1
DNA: TGTGCCAGCAGTGACCCCCGGGACAGCGACTTC
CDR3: CASSDPRDSDF

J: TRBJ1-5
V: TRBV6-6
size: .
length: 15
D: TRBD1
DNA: TGTGCCAGCAGTTCGGGACAGACTATCAATCAGCCCCAGCATTTT
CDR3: CASSSGQTINQPQHF

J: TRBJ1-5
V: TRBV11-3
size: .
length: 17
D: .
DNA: TGTGCCAGCAGCTCAAGACACACGCTATGGGGCAATCAGCCCCAGCATTTT
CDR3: CASSSRHTLWGNQPQHF

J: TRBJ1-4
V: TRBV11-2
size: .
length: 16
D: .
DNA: TGTGCCAGCAGCCCGGATTTGGGGGGGCGAGGGGAAAAACTGTTTTTT
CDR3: CASSPDLGGRGEKLFF

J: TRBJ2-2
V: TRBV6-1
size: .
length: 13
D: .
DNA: TGTGCCAGCGCCCAGGAGGCTACCGGGGAGCTGTTTTTT
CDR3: CASAQEATGELFF

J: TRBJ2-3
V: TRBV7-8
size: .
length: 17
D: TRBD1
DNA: TGTGCCAGCAGCTTAGTCTCGGGTAGGGACAGGGAAGATACGCAGTATTTT
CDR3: CASSLVSGRDREDTQYF

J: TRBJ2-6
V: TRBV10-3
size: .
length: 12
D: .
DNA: TGTGCCATCAAGGACTGGGCCAACGTCCTGACTTTC
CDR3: CAIKDWANVLTF

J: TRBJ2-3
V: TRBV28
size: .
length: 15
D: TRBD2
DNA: TGTGCCAGCAGCCAAAGCGGGAGTTTAGGAGATACGCAGTATTTT
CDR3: CASSQSGSLGDTQYF